This T cell receptor beta chain was sequenced in a study of blood T cell repertoires in COVID-19 (TCRdb year 2020). Looking at the study overall: Samples from collaborators originated in the United States, Italy and Spain and spanned both the acute and convalescent phases of COVID-19. The sample metadata nearly always contained a de-identified subject ID, COVID-19 status, age in years and sex. The samples were drawn from the first 160 participants of the ongoing ImmuneRACE study and from some 1,300 subjects provided by 6 global collaborators. The prospective study material was composed of cDNA or gDNA derived from T cells, B-cell-depleted T cells, or PBMCs. Deeply sampled blood TCRbeta repertoires from subjects exposed to, actively infected with, or recovered from COVID-19 were included in the dataset. A freely available public database, intended as a resource for researchers studying the immune response to SARS-CoV-2, is where the repertoires were released. Where HLA class I and class II types were available, the types were taken from metadata supplied by the sample provider, not from assay-based typing.

In Seattle, one collaborating source enrolled patients while the infection was active and tracked those patients longitudinally over the course of disease. The collaborating institutions used their own protocols to collect whole blood in K2EDTA tubes. For TCRbeta analysis, collaborators shipped samples as frozen whole blood, isolated PBMCs, or DNA extracted from either of those sample types. The immunoSEQ Assay, a bias-controlled multiplex PCR, was used to amplify TCRbeta CDR3 regions from genomic DNA. The authors' analysis ran thus. The number of nucleated cells in each sample was estimated from the amplification of reference gene primers within the assay. To quantify the absolute abundance of each unique TCRbeta CDR3 rearrangement, sequence reads were collapsed and filtered. For each sample, productive Simpson clonality was calculated as the square root of Simpson's diversity index across productive rearrangements. Drawn from immuneACCESS, this table holds only the in-frame rearrangements with V and J called that TCRdb kept. Clones are partly lost; checked studies trace under half to an unresolved V gene and leave the rest unexplained. For V, J and clone size, that table is used; D and trimming come from the DNA. The sample table shows fewer than 300,000 clones, and about 90% are seen once. The leading ten clones occupy 2.5% to 3% of the sample.

In regard to this clone: Its target antigen remains unknown. Within one base of it there is no much larger clone, and no base qualities were kept.

The junction shows trimming of 6 bases on V and 0 bases on J, plus 12 bases between the germline ends. The CDR3 has 15 amino acids, counting the end cysteine and phenylalanine. Only the CDR3 region is kept as DNA, spanning 45 bases read in frame from base 1. Per the germline V gene, SNHLY is the CDR1 and FYNNEI is the CDR2. What the work shows at the level of the full study, not this receptor alone: The quantity of clinical and demographic metadata differed by source and by participant and was supplied without curation.

Sequencing input: peripheral blood. The origin of this receptor is a person aged 18 to 30 with COVID-19, enrolled during active disease. This receptor chain uses TRBV2 and TRBJ2-1; no D gene call is confident. In nucleotide form, the sequence is TGTGCCAGCAGGGTCCGCGGATACTCCTACAATGAGCAGTTCTTC. Translated, this gives CASRVRGYSYNEQFF.